This T cell receptor beta chain was captured by sequencing in a study of blood T cell repertoires in COVID-19 (dated by TCRdb to the early 2020s). About the study as a whole: Samples from collaborators originated in the United States, Italy and Spain and spanned both the acute and convalescent phases of COVID-19. Where HLA class I and class II types were available, the types were taken from metadata supplied by the sample provider, not from assay-based typing. The sample metadata nearly always contained a de-identified subject ID, COVID-19 status, age in years and sex. The material from the prospective study consisted of cDNA or gDNA derived from T cells, B-cell-depleted T cells, or PBMCs. The dataset comprised deeply sampled blood TCRbeta repertoires from subjects exposed to, actively infected with, or recovered from COVID-19. The samples were drawn from the first 160 participants of the ongoing ImmuneRACE study and from about 1,200 subjects provided by 6 global collaborators. The repertoires were released in a freely available public database meant as a resource for research on the immune response to SARS-CoV-2. General findings and caveats noted by the study authors: How much clinical and demographic metadata was included differed by source and by participant, and the metadata was provided uncurated.

At one collaborating source in Seattle, patients were enrolled during active infection and were followed longitudinally through the course of disease. The collaborating institutions used their own protocols to collect whole blood in K2EDTA tubes. For TCRbeta analysis, collaborator samples were shipped as frozen whole blood, as isolated PBMCs, or as DNA extracted from either sample type. The germline V gene sets CDR1 to SQVTM and CDR2 to ANQGSEA. V is reduced by 4 bases and J by 6 bases, leaving a spacing of 7 bases between them. The CDR3 has 12 amino acids, counting the end cysteine and phenylalanine. This entry keeps only the CDR3 DNA: 36 bases, framed from base 1. TCRbeta CDR3 regions were amplified from genomic DNA by means of the immunoSEQ Assay, a bias-controlled multiplex PCR. The paper's processing steps were these. The number of nucleated cells in each sample was estimated by amplification of reference gene primers within the assay. To quantify the absolute abundance of each unique TCRbeta CDR3 rearrangement, sequence reads were collapsed and filtered. For each sample, productive Simpson clonality was calculated as the square root of Simpson's diversity index across productive rearrangements. This is the immuneACCESS table as TCRdb keeps it, with only in-frame sequences that have V and J called. A part of the clones is gone; compared with another copy, unresolved V genes explain less than half, and the rest is unexplained. The V and J calls and the clone size are those of that table, but D and trimming were determined from the DNA. Here the sample has fewer than 250,000 clones; about 85% occur a single time. Over 9.5% of the sample is taken by the ten largest.

For this clone: What this receptor recognizes is not known. The input lacks base qualities; no much larger clone sits a single base away.

The sequenced sample was peripheral blood. The receptor chain draws on TRBV29-1 and TRBJ1-6; the D gene assignment is ambiguous. The sequence was obtained from a woman aged 80 or over with COVID-19, enrolled during active disease. The CDR3 is CSVGEFNSPLHF. The sequence in DNA is TGCAGCGTTGGTGAGTTTAATTCACCCCTCCACTTT. Reference TRBV29-1 and TRBJ1-6 genes cover what lies past the CDR3, so the full variable domain is SAVISQKPSRDICQRGTSLTIQCQVDSQVTMMFWYRQQPGQSLTLIATANQGSEATYESGFVIDKFPISRPNLTFSTLTVSNMSPEDSSIYLCSVGEFNSPLHFGNGTRLTVT.